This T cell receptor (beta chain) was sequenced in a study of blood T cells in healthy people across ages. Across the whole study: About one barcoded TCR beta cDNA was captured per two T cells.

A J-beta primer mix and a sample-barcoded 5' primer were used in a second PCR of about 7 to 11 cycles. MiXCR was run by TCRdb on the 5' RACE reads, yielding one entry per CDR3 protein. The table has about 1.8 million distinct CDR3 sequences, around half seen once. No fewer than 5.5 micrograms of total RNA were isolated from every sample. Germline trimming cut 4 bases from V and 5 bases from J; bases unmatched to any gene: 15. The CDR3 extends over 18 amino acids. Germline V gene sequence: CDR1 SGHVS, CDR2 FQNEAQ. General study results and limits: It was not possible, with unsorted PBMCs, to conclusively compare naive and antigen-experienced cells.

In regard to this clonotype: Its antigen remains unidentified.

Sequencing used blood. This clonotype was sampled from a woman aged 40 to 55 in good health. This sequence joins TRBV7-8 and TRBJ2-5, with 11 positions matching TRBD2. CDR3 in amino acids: CASSSLFSGGAPNETQYF. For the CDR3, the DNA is TGTGCCAGCAGCTCCCTGTTTAGCGGGGGGGCTCCCAATGAGACCCAGTACTTC.